This TCR beta chain is from a study of T cell clonotyping in hematopoietic cell transplantation. Profiled with immunoSEQ multiplex PCR; TCRdb holds only in-frame clones, not every one. The table lists around 17,000 clones, 70% to 75% of them singletons. Overall study findings and caveats: CD4 and CD8 repertoire contributions could not be separated without sorting. After transplant, recipient diversity fell while pathologically expanded clonotypes grew through day 180. At the given depth, recipient repertoires were over 95% de novo clonotypes. Graft donor and pretransplant recipient Inverse Simpson Index values predicted broader posttransplant TCR diversity.

This CDR3 contains 16 residues. Trimming stripped 3 bases from V and 1 base from J, with 16 bases between. Germline CDR1 is MNHNS and CDR2 is SASEGT. This clone was detected a few times. The antigen remains unidentified. This sequence was found in a woman aged 60-75 years in good health. Some clones in this sample may be carry-over from other donors' samples. Sequences were obtained from peripheral blood mononuclear cells. The chain has TRBV6-1 and TRBJ2-7, with D possibly matching TRBD1 (6 bases). Here the CDR3 reads CASSDTTTGRSYEQYF. Here the CDR3 DNA reads TGTGCCAGCAGTGATACTACGACAGGCCGGTCCTACGAGCAGTACTTC.